This record covers a single T cell receptor (beta chain). Its antigen is unknown. This may be a read error: a much more frequent sequence differs by one nucleotide. The data originate from a study of identical twins. TCRdb recomputed calls from the 5' RACE reads with MiXCR, one row per CDR3 protein. The sample holds 1.5 million to 2 million distinct CDR3 sequences; 25% to 35% are singletons and the top ten take approximately 0.25%. Study-wide results and caveats: For cord blood, abundant beta clonotypes had fewer insertions, unlike memory repertoires, which showed none. Surplus twin overlap in beta out-of-frame sequences was less pronounced.

Germline CDR1 reads MGHRA; CDR2 reads YSYEKL. This CDR3 spans 19 amino acids. V gave up 4 bases and J gave up 5 bases, with 27 bases separating them. The rearrangement links TRBV4-1 to TRBJ2-1; perhaps TRBD2 as D (6 bases). Sequences were obtained from cord blood. This TCR came from a newborn girl in good health. CDR3 sequence reads: CASSPLGVLALIKNNEQFF. The CDR3 coding sequence is TGCGCCAGCAGCCCTTTAGGGGTCCTAGCGTTGATAAAGAACAATGAGCAGTTCTTC.